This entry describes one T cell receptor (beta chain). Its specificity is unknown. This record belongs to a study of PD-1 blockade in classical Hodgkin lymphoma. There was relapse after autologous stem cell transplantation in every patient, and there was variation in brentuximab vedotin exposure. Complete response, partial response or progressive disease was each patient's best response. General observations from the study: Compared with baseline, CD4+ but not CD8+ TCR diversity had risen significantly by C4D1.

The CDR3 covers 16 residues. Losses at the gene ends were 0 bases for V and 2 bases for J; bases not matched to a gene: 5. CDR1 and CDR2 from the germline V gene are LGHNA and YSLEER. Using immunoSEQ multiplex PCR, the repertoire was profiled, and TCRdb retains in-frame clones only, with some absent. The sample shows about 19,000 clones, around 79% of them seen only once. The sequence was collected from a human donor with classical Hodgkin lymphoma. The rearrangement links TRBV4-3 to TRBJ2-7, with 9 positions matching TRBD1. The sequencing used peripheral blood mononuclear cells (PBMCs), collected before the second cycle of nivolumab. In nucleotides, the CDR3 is TGCGCCAGCAGCCAAGATTGGACAGGGGACACCTACGAGCAGTACTTC. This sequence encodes CASSQDWTGDTYEQYF.